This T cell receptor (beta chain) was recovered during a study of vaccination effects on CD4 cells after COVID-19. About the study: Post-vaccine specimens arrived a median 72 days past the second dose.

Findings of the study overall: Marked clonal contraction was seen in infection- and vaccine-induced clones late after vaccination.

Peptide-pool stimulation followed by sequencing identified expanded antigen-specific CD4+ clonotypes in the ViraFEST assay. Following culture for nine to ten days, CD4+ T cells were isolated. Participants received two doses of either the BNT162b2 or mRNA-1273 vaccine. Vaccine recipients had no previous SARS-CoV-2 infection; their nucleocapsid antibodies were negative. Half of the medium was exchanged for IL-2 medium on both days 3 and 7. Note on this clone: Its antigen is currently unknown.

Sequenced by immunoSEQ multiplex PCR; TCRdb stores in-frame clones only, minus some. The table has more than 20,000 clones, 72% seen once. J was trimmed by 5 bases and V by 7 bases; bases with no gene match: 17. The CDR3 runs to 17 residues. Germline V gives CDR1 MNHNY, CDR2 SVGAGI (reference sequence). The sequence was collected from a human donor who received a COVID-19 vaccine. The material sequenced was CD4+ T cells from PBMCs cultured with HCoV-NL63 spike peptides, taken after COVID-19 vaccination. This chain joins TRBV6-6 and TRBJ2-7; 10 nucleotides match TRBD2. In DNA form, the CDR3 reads TGTGCCAGCAATCCATCTTCCGGGGGACTAGCGCCCCACGAGCAGTACTTC. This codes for CASNPSSGGLAPHEQYF.